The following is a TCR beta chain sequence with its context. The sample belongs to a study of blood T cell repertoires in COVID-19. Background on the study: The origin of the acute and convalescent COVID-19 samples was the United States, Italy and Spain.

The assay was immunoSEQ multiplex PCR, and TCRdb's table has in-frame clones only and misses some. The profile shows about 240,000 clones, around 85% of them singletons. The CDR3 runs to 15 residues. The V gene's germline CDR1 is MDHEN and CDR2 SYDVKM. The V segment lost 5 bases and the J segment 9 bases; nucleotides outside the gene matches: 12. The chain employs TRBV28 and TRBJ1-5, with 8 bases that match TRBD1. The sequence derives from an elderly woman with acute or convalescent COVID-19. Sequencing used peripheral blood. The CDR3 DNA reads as TGTGCCAGCAGTGACAGGGGATCGGGCTTGTGGCCCCAGCATTTT. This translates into CASSDRGSGLWPQHF.